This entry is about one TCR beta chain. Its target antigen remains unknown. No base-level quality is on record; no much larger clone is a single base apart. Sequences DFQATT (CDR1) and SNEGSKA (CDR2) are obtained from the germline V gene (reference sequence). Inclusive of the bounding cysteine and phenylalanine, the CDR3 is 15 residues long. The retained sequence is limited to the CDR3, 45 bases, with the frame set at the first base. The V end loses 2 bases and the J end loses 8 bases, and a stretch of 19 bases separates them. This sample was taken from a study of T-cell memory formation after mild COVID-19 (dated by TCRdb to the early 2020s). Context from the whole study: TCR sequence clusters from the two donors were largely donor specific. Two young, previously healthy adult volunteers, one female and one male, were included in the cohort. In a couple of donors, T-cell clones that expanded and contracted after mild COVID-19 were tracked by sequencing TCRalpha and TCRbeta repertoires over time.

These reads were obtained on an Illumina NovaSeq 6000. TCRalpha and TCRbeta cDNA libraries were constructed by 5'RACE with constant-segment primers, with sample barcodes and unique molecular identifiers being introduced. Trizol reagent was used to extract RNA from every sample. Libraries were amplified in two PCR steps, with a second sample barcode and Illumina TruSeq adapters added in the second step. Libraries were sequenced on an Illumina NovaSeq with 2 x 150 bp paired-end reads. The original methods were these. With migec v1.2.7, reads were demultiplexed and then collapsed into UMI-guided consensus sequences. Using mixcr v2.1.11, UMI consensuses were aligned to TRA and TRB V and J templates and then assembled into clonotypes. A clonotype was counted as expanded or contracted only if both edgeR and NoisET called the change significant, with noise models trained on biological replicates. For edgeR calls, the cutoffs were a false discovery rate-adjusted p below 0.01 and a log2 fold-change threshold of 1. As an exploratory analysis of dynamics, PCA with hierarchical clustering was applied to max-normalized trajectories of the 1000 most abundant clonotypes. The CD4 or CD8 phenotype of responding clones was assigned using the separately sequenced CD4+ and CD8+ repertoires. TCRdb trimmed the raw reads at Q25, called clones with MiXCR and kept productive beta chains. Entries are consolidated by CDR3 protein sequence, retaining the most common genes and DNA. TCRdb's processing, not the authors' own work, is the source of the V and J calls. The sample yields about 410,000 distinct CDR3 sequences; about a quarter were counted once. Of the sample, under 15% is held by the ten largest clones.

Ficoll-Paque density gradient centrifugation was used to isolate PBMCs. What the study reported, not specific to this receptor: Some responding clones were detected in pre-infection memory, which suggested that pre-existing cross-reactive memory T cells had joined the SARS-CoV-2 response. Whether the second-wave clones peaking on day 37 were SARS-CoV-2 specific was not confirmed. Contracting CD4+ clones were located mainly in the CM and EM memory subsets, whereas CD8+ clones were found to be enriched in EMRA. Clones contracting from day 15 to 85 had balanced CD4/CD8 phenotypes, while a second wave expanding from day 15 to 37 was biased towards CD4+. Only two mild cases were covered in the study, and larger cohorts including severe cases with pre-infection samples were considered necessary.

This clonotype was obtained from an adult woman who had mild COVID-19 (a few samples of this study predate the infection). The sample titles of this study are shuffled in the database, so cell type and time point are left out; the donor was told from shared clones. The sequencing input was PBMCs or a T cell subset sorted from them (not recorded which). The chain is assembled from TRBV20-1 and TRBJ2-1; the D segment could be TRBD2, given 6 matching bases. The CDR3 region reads CSARLDRGPGDEQFF. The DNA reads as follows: TGCAGTGCTAGACTAGACCGTGGGCCGGGGGATGAGCAGTTCTTC.